The 32 T cell receptor beta chains reported below all come from one sample, sequenced in a study of T cell changes during pregnancy in multiple sclerosis. Libraries were prepared by immunoSEQ multiplex PCR; TCRdb keeps only in-frame clonotypes and omits some of them. The sample lists about 42,000 clones, approximately 91% occurring once. Sequenced material: CD4+ T cells from peripheral blood mononuclear cells, taken after pregnancy. The receptors stem from a female donor in good health, enrolled as a control in a pregnancy study.

The chain recombines TRBV7-2 with TRBJ2-5; 9 bases fit TRBD2. The germline gives CDR1 SGHTA, CDR2 FQGNSA. The CDR3 sequence is 17 residues long. J gave up 5 bases and V 4 bases, and 14 bases lay outside the gene matches. CDR3 region: CASSSSPLRGGRETQYF. CDR3 nucleotide sequence: TGTGCCAGCAGCTCCTCCCCTCTGCGGGGGGGCAGGGAGACCCAGTACTTC.

The chain uses TRBV7-2 and TRBJ2-1; TRBD1 is a possible D gene (5 bases). The V gene lost 5 bases and the J gene lost 6 bases, with 14 bases spanning the gap. This CDR3 is built from 14 residues. Germline CDR1 is SGHTA and CDR2 is FQGNSA. The CDR3 sequence is CASSRRGSRNEQFF. The CDR3 coding sequence is TGTGCCAGCAGCCGAAGGGGATCCCGCAATGAGCAGTTCTTC.

The genes are TRBV4-3 and TRBJ2-1; 10 bases fit TRBD2. Germline-derived CDR1 and CDR2 are LGHNA and YSLEER. The CDR3 runs 17 residues. The trim removed 1 base at V and 6 bases at J, leaving 9 bases unmatched. For the CDR3, the DNA is TGCGCCAGCAGCCAAGTAAAGCGGGAGGGCCTGGGCAATGAGCAGTTCTTC. This translates into CASSQVKREGLGNEQFF.

Here the CDR3 DNA reads TGTGCCAGCAGTCGACAGGGCCAGATGGAAAAACTGTTTTTT. Its translation is CASSRQGQMEKLFF. V usage is TRBV6-5 and J usage is TRBJ1-4; TRBD1 matches 7 bases. V was pared by 5 bases and J by 8 bases, with 8 bases of the junction left unmatched. The length of the CDR3 is 14 residues. Per the germline V gene, CDR1 is MNHEY and CDR2 is SVGAGI.

Comment on this clone: Other nucleotide sequences in the sample specify the same CDR3. V is TRBV7-2 and J is TRBJ1-1; D is perhaps TRBD1 (5 bases). Trimming took off 1 base at V and 1 base at J, with 7 bases between the two ends. Germline CDR1 SGHTA, CDR2 FQGNSA. This CDR3 has 14 amino acids. The CDR3 DNA reads as TGTGCCAGCAGCTTAGGCCAGGGGAACACTGAAGCTTTCTTT. Translation: CASSLGQGNTEAFF. Together with reference TRBV7-2 and TRBJ1-1, the CDR3 gives the full variable domain: GAGVSQSPSNKVTEKGKDVELRCDPISGHTALYWYRQSLGQGLEFLIYFQGNSAPDKSGLPSDRFSAERTGGSVSTLTIQRTQQEDSAVYLCASSLGQGNTEAFFGQGTRLTVV.

V gene TRBV28 combines with J gene TRBJ1-4, with a possible D match to TRBD1 (5 bases). V was shortened by 7 bases and J by 0 bases, with 9 bases between the two germline ends. This CDR3 spans 14 amino acids. Germline CDR1 and CDR2: MDHEN and SYDVKM. CDR3 in DNA: TGTGCCAGCACCGAGACAGCAACTAATGAAAAACTGTTTTTT. It specifies CASTETATNEKLFF.

The rearrangement uses TRBV15 and TRBJ2-7; no reliable D call. Germline-derived CDR1 and CDR2 are LNHNV and YYDKDF (reference sequence). The CDR3 has 12 amino acids. Trimming took off 0 bases at V and 3 bases at J, with 3 bases between the two ends. The CDR3 bases are TGTGCCACCAGCAGAGACCGCTACGAGCAGTACTTC. This sequence encodes CATSRDRYEQYF.

This chain uses TRBV7-3 with TRBJ2-2; 11 nucleotides match TRBD2. CDR1 is SGHTA and CDR2 is FQGTGA in the germline V gene. This CDR3 has 18 amino acids. Unmatched junction bases numbered 10, after V lost 1 base and J lost 6 bases. CDR3 residues: CASSLISDSGRASGELFF. The CDR3 region has the DNA TGTGCCAGCAGCTTAATTTCAGATAGCGGGAGGGCCTCCGGGGAGCTGTTTTTT.

J is TRBJ2-1 and V is TRBV7-9, with TRBD2 identical over 8 bases. V shed 7 bases and J 7 bases; nucleotides not matched to a gene: 12. Germline V gene data show CDR1 as SEHNR and CDR2 as FQNEAQ (reference sequence). The CDR3 is 15 amino acids. The CDR3: CASTSSGGAGNEQFF. DNA of the CDR3: TGTGCCAGCACCTCCTCCGGGGGGGCGGGGAATGAGCAGTTCTTC.

The chain combines TRBV27 with TRBJ1-1, with 9 bases lining up with TRBD1. This CDR3 comprises 14 residues. V lost 4 bases to trimming and J lost 11 bases; unmatched junction nucleotides: 11. From germline, CDR1 is MNHEY and CDR2 SMNVEV (reference sequence). CDR3 sequence (DNA): TGTGCCAGCAGTTCCTCCCCGGGACAGGGACTGGCTTTCTTT. This sequence encodes CASSSSPGQGLAFF.

This clone was counted a single time. The chain has TRBV7-6 and TRBJ1-1, with 7 bases lining up with TRBD1. The CDR3 loop spans 14 amino acids. CDR1 and CDR2 (germline): SGHVS, FNYEAQ. Germline trimming cut 6 bases from V and 1 base from J; bases unmatched to any gene: 5. CDR3 DNA sequence: TGTGCCAGCAGTCTTGACAGGGAGAACACTGAAGCTTTCTTT. This translates into CASSLDRENTEAFF.

This sequence joins TRBV5-1 and TRBJ2-5; TRBD2 is a possible D gene (6 bases). Germline V gene lookup returns CDR1 SGHRS and CDR2 YFSETQ. The V end lost 6 bases, the J end lost 1 base, and 16 bases lay between the germline ends. CDR3 length equals 15 residues. The CDR3 coding sequence is TGCGCCAGCACCGACTTGGTCGGGAGCCAAGAGACCCAGTACTTC. Its translation is CASTDLVGSQETQYF.

In this sample, this clone turned up a few times. V is TRBV6-5 and J is TRBJ1-1; the D gene is possibly TRBD1 (6 bases). Germline V gives CDR1 MNHEY, CDR2 SVGAGI. Trimming stripped 6 bases from V and 0 bases from J, with 14 bases between. This CDR3 has 15 amino acids. CDR3 sequence: CASSPGHIMNTEAFF. The CDR3 bases are TGTGCCAGCAGCCCGGGACATATCATGAACACTGAAGCTTTCTTT.

The chain has TRBV7-2 and TRBJ1-4, with D possibly TRBD1 on 5 matching bases. The CDR3 runs 14 residues. Germline V gives CDR1 SGHTA, CDR2 FQGNSA. Trimming cost V 5 bases and J 7 bases, with 14 bases left between them. Here the CDR3 DNA reads TGTGCCAGCAGCCCTCAGGGAGGTAGTGAAAAACTGTTTTTT. Its protein product is CASSPQGGSEKLFF.

This clone occurred once. The chain uses TRBV25-1 and TRBJ1-4; the D gene is possibly TRBD1 (5 bases). The V and J ends lost 3 bases and 0 bases respectively, with 17 bases between them. The germline V gene encodes CDR1 MGHDK and CDR2 SYGVNS. The CDR3 has 18 residues. CDR3 region: CASSDIGGLTTTNEKLFF. Written as DNA, the CDR3 is TGTGCCAGCAGTGATATTGGGGGACTCACAACAACTAATGAAAAACTGTTTTTT.

A single count supports this clone. The V gene is TRBV6-5, the J gene TRBJ2-6; D unresolved. The CDR3 is 14 residues long. Germline lookup yields CDR1 MNHEY and CDR2 SVGAGI. Trimming took off 3 bases at V and 1 base at J, with 4 bases between the two ends. DNA of the CDR3: TGTGCCAGCAGTTATTATTCTGGGGCCAACGTCCTGACTTTC. As protein: CASSYYSGANVLTF.

This chain uses TRBV4-2 with TRBJ2-2, with 9 bases that match TRBD2. Germline V lookup: CDR1 LGHNA, CDR2 YNFKEQ. Germline trimming cut 0 bases from V and 6 bases from J; bases unmatched to any gene: 2. This CDR3 spans 15 amino acids. CDR3 residues: CASSQDAGGPGELFF. CDR3 in DNA: TGTGCCAGCAGCCAAGATGCGGGGGGGCCCGGGGAGCTGTTTTTT.

The V and J genes are TRBV5-6 and TRBJ2-3; TRBD1 might be the D (6 bases). V was pared by 1 base and J by 3 bases, with 15 bases between. CDR1 and CDR2 (germline): SGHDT, YYEEEE. This CDR3 has 16 amino acids. The CDR3 region has the DNA TGTGCCAGCAGCTTGCGAGTTGGGACAAGGACAGATACGCAGTATTTT. Protein sequence: CASSLRVGTRTDTQYF.

V usage is TRBV19 and J usage is TRBJ1-2, with D maybe TRBD1 (6 bases). The CDR3 is made up of 16 amino acids. With 5 bases removed from V and 5 bases from J, the gap between germline ends came to 21 bases. Germline V gene lookup returns CDR1 LNHDA and CDR2 SQIVND (reference sequence). The CDR3 DNA reads as TGTGCCAGTAGTTCCTCGGGAGCGGGGGGCCGGTATGGCTACACCTTC. Protein: CASSSSGAGGRYGYTF.

The chain combines TRBV4-1 with TRBJ2-2, with 7 bases fitting TRBD1. CDR1 is MGHRA and CDR2 is YSYEKL in the germline V gene. The CDR3 length is 18 residues. The J segment lost 5 bases and the V segment lost 4 bases, leaving 16 bases of the junction unmatched. The CDR3: CASSRPGTDLFRTGELFF. The CDR3 DNA is TGCGCCAGCAGCCGTCCGGGGACAGATCTTTTCAGAACCGGGGAGCTGTTTTTT.

The V call is TRBV30, the J call TRBJ2-7; D may be TRBD2 (6 bases). Trimming left V 1 base short and J 4 bases short, with 8 bases between. Germline lookup yields CDR1 GTSNPN and CDR2 SVGIG (reference sequence). The CDR3 has 12 residues. The CDR3 protein is CAWSGGVYEQYF. DNA for the CDR3: TGTGCCTGGAGTGGCGGGGTTTACGAGCAGTACTTC.

To note about this clone: Germline is not matched at one junction end, which may reflect a read error. This chain links TRBV27 with TRBJ2-7; TRBD2 matches at 13 bases. CDR1 and CDR2 from the germline V gene are MNHEY and SMNVEV (reference sequence). This CDR3 has 13 residues. Here the CDR3 reads CASSPGTSGEHRF. Here the CDR3 DNA reads TGTGCCAGCAGCCCCGGGACTAGCGGGGAACACCGATTC.

The gene calls are TRBV5-1 and TRBJ2-3; 8 positions agree with TRBD2. CDR1 and CDR2 from the germline V gene are SGHRS and YFSETQ. The trim removed 4 bases at V and 1 base at J, leaving 5 bases unmatched. The CDR3 runs 15 residues. CDR3 protein: CASSPQAGGTDTQYF. The CDR3 nucleotides are TGCGCCAGCAGCCCGCAAGCGGGGGGCACAGATACGCAGTATTTT.

V gene TRBV6-1 combines with J gene TRBJ2-7; 8 bases match TRBD2. The V segment lost 2 bases and the J segment 4 bases; nucleotides outside the gene matches: 10. The CDR3 covers 16 residues. Germline CDR1 reads MNHNS; CDR2 reads SASEGT. The CDR3 nucleotides are TGTGCCAGCAGTGAAATTGTCTCTGGCGGGGGGTACGAGCAGTACTTC. Protein sequence: CASSEIVSGGGYEQYF.

The CDR3 DNA reads as TGTGCCAGCTTGTCGGGTGTTCGGGGGGCCGGCACCGGGGAGCTGTTTTTT. Amino acids: CASLSGVRGAGTGELFF. The chain has TRBV7-6 and TRBJ2-2, with D perhaps TRBD2 (7 bases). The germline gives CDR1 SGHVS, CDR2 FNYEAQ. The CDR3 runs to 17 residues. The ends were cut back, 8 bases at V and 4 bases at J, with 23 bases in the middle.

This clone appeared a single time. The V call is TRBV19, the J call TRBJ2-7; possible D gene TRBD2, 5 bases. CDR1 LNHDA and CDR2 SQIVND come from the germline V gene (reference sequence). CDR3 length equals 14 residues. V lost 5 bases and J lost 3, with 14 bases in between. Written as DNA, the CDR3 is TGTGCCAGTAGTTCGCCGGGAAAGGGCTACGAGCAGTACTTC. Translated, it gives CASSSPGKGYEQYF.

CDR3 in DNA: TGTGCCAGCAGCTTATTTTGGCCAGGAAAGACCCAGTACTTC. Translation: CASSLFWPGKTQYF. V and J are TRBV7-3 and TRBJ2-5; D is unresolved. The ends were cut back, 2 bases at V and 6 bases at J, with 13 bases in the middle. This CDR3 has 14 residues. Germline assignment: CDR1 SGHTA and CDR2 FQGTGA.

This chain connects TRBV27 to TRBJ1-2; D might be TRBD1 (6 bases). Looked up from germline, CDR1 is MNHEY and CDR2 is SMNVEV (reference sequence). V dropped 6 bases and J dropped 5 bases, with 13 bases sitting between them. The CDR3 covers 13 residues. In DNA, the CDR3 is TGTGCCAGCAGGCCGACAGGCGTATATGGCTACACCTTC. It codes for CASRPTGVYGYTF.

The chain combines TRBV28 with TRBJ1-2; 8 bases are a match to TRBD1. The J segment lost 3 bases and the V segment lost 6 bases, leaving 6 bases of the junction unmatched. There are 14 residues in the CDR3. Germline V gene data show CDR1 as MDHEN and CDR2 as SYDVKM. The CDR3 DNA sequence: TGTGCCAGCAGCGGGGACAGGAGGTACTATGGCTACACCTTC. It specifies CASSGDRRYYGYTF.

The chain recombines TRBV10-2 with TRBJ2-7, with TRBD1 identical over 7 bases. CDR1 is WSHSY, CDR2 SAAADI, per germline. The CDR3 sequence is 14 residues long. V dropped 5 bases and J dropped 6; count of bases not matched to a gene: 10. The CDR3 sequence: CASSPFDRVGEQYF. The CDR3 nucleotides are TGCGCCAGCAGTCCATTCGACAGGGTCGGCGAGCAGTACTTC.

The rearrangement links TRBV27 to TRBJ2-5; 9 positions agree with TRBD1. Germline CDR1 is MNHEY and CDR2 is SMNVEV (reference sequence). J gave up 2 bases and V 2 bases, and 6 bases lay outside the gene matches. The CDR3 loop spans 16 amino acids. CDR3 loop: CASSLLPGQGQETQYF. CDR3 coding DNA: TGTGCCAGCAGTTTACTTCCGGGACAGGGACAAGAGACCCAGTACTTC.

The chain couples TRBV27 to TRBJ1-6; TRBD1 matches at 9 bases. Germline V gene data show CDR1 as MNHEY and CDR2 as SMNVEV (reference sequence). Losses at the gene ends were 7 bases for V and 9 bases for J; bases not matched to a gene: 7. The CDR3 covers 14 residues. CDR3 bases: TGTGCCAGCACCTTACAGGGGGCAAGTTCACCCCTCCACTTT. This gives the protein CASTLQGASSPLHF.